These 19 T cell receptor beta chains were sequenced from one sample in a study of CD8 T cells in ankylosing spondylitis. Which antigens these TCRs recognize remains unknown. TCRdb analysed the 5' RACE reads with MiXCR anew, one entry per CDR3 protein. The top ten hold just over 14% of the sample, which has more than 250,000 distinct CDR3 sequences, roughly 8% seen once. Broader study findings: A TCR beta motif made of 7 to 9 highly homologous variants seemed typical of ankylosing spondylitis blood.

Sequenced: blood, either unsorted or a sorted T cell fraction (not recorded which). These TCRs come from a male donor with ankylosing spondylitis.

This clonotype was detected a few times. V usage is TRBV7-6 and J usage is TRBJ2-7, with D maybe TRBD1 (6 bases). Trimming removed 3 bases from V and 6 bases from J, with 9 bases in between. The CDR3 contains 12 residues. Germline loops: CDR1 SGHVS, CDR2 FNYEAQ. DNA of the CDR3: TGTGCCAGCAGCTTTACAGGGTCCGAGCAGTACTTC. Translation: CASSFTGSEQYF.

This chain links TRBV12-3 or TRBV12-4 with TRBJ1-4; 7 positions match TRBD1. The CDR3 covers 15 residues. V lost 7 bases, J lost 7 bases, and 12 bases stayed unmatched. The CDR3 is CASKPSTGFGEKLFF. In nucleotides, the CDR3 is TGTGCCAGCAAGCCCTCGACAGGGTTTGGTGAAAAACTGTTTTTT.

CDR3 loop: CASSGAGGPQDNTDTQYF. CDR3 nucleotide sequence: TGCGCCAGCAGCGGGGCGGGAGGGCCCCAGGACAACACAGATACGCAGTATTTT. The chain is built from TRBV5-1 and TRBJ2-3, with 9 bases identical to TRBD2. Losses at the gene ends were 4 bases for V and 2 bases for J; bases not matched to a gene: 14. Germline assignment: CDR1 SGHRS and CDR2 YFSETQ. This CDR3 has 18 residues.

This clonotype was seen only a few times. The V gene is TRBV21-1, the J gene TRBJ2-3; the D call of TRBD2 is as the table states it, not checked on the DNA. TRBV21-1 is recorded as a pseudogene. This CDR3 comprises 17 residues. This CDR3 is CASSKGASGRVADTQYF. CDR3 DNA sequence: TGTGCCAGCAGCAAAGGGGCTAGCGGGAGGGTGGCAGATACGCAGTATTTT.

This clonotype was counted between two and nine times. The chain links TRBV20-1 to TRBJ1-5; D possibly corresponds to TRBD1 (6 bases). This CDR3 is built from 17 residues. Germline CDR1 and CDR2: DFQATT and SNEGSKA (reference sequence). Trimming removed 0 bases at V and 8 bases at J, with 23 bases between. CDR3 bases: TGCAGTGCTAGAGATGTTCAGGGGCGCCACCGGGGTGAGCCCCAGCATTTT. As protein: CSARDVQGRHRGEPQHF.

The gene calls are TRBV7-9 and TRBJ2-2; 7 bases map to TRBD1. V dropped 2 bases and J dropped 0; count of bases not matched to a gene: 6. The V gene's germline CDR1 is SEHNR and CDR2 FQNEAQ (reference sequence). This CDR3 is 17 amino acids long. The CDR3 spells CASSLPPGTANTGELFF. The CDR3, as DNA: TGTGCCAGCAGCTTACCCCCGGGGACAGCGAACACCGGGGAGCTGTTTTTT.

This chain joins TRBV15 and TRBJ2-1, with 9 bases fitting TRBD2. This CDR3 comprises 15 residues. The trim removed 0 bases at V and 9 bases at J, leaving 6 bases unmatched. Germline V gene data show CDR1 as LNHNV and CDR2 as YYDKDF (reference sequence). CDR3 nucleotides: TGTGCCACCAGCAGAGATCTTAGCGGGAGACGTGAGCAGTTCTTC. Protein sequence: CATSRDLSGRREQFF.

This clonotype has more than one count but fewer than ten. The CDR3 nucleotides read TGCGCCAGCAGCTTGGCTCCAGCAGCTGGGGCCAACGTCCTGACTTTC. The encoded protein is CASSLAPAAGANVLTF. The V gene is TRBV5-1, the J gene TRBJ2-6; no clear D. The germline CDR1 and CDR2 sequences are SGHRS and YFSETQ. V was shortened by 0 bases and J by 2 bases, with 9 bases between the two germline ends. The CDR3 loop spans 16 amino acids. The variable domain in full, with the rest retrieved from reference TRBV5-1 and TRBJ2-6, is KAGVTQTPRYLIKTRGQQVTLSCSPISGHRSVSWYQQTPGQGLQFLFEYFSETQRNKGNFPGRFSGRQFSNSRSEMNVSTLELGDSALYLCASSLAPAAGANVLTFGAGSRLTVL.

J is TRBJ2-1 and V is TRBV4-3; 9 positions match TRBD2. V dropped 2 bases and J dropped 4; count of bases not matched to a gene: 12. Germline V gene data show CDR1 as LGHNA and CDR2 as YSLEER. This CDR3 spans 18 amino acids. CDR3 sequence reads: CASSQNRAGGAGYNEQFF. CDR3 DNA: TGCGCCAGCAGCCAAAACAGAGCGGGAGGAGCAGGTTACAATGAGCAGTTCTTC.

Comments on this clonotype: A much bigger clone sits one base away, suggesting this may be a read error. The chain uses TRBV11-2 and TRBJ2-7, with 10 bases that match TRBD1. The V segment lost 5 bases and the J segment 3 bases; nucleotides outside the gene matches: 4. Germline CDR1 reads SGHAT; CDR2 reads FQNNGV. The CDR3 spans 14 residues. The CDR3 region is CASSHGTGDYEQYF. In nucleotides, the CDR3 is TGTGCCAGCAGCCATGGGACAGGGGACTACGAGCAGTACTTC.

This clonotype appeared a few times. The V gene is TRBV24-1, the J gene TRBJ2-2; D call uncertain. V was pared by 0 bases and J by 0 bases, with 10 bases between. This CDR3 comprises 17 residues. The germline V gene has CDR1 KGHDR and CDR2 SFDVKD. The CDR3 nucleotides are TGTGCCACCAGTGATTTGAGTGGAGCCGCGAACACCGGGGAGCTGTTTTTT. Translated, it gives CATSDLSGAANTGELFF.

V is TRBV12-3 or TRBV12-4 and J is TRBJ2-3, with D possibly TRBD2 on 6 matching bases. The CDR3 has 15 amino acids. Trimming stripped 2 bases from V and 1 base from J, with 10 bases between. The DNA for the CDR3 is TGTGCCAGCAGTTTAATAGGAGGGGGCACAGATACGCAGTATTTT. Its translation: CASSLIGGGTDTQYF.

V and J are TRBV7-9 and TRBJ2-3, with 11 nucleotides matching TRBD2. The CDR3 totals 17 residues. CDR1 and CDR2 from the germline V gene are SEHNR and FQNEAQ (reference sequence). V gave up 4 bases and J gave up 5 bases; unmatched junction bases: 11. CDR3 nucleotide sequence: TGTGCCAGCAGCTCCCCCATACTAGCGGGAGTGAAAGATACGCAGTATTTT. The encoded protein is CASSSPILAGVKDTQYF.

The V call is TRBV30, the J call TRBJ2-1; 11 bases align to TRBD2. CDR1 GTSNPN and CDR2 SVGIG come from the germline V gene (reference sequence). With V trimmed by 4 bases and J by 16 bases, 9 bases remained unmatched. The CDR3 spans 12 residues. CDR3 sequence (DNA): TGTGCCTGGATCCAAACTAGCGGGAGATACTTCTTC. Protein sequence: CAWIQTSGRYFF.

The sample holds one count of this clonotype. CDR3 nucleotide sequence: TGTGCCAGCAGTTTAGTCTGGACGGCCTACGAGCAGTACTTC. Protein: CASSLVWTAYEQYF. V gene TRBV27 combines with J gene TRBJ2-7; D not resolved. Germline assignment: CDR1 MNHEY and CDR2 SMNVEV (reference sequence). V lost 2 bases and J 2 bases, leaving 10 bases between the germline ends. The CDR3 is 14 amino acids.

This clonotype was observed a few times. The CDR3 DNA is TGTGCCACCAGCAGAGACCGGACTATCGAGCAGTACTTC. Translation: CATSRDRTIEQYF. This rearrangement joins TRBV15 to TRBJ2-7, with D possibly being TRBD2 (6 bases). Trimming pared 0 bases from V and 6 bases from J, leaving 9 bases between. This CDR3 is 13 amino acids long. Germline V gives CDR1 LNHNV, CDR2 YYDKDF (reference sequence).

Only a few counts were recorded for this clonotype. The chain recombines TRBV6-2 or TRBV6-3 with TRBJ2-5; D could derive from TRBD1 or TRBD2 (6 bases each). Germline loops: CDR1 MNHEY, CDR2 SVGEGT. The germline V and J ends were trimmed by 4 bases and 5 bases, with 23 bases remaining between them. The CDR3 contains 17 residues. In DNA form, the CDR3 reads TGTGCCAGCAGTTCCGACAGGACGCGCGGGATTGCGGAGACCCAGTACTTC. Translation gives CASSSDRTRGIAETQYF.

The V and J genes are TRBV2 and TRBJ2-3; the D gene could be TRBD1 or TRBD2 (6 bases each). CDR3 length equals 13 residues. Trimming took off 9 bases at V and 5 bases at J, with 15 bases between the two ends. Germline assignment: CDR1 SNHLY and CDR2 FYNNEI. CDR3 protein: CARGGRAVDTQYF. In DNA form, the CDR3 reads TGTGCCAGGGGGGGCCGGGCGGTAGATACGCAGTATTTT.

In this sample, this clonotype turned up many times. The CDR3 reads CASSSIGTGLPDTQYF. The CDR3 DNA reads TGTGCCAGCAGCTCTATCGGGACAGGGTTGCCAGATACGCAGTATTTT. V gene TRBV7-2 combines with J gene TRBJ2-3; TRBD1 matches 9 bases. With 4 bases clipped from V and 4 bases from J, the junction kept 9 bases outside the gene matches. The germline gives CDR1 SGHTA, CDR2 FQGNSA. This CDR3 has 16 residues. Full variable domain (rest looked up from reference TRBV7-2 and TRBJ2-3): GAGVSQSPSNKVTEKGKDVELRCDPISGHTALYWYRQSLGQGLEFLIYFQGNSAPDKSGLPSDRFSAERTGGSVSTLTIQRTQQEDSAVYLCASSSIGTGLPDTQYFGPGTRLTVL.